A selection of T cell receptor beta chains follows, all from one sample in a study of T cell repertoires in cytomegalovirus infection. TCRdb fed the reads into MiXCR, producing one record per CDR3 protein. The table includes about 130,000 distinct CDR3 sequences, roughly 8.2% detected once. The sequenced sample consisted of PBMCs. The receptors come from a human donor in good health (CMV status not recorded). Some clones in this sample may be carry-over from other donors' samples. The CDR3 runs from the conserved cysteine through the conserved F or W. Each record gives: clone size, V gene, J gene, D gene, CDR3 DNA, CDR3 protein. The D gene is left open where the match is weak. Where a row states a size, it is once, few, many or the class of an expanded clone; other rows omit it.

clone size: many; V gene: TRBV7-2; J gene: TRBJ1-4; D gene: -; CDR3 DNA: TGTGCCAGCAGTACCGGGGGCTATGAAAAACTGTTTTTT; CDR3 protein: CASSTGGYEKLFF
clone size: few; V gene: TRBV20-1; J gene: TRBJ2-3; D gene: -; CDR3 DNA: TGCAGTGCCAAGAGTGGGGGGGGGGCAAGCACAGATACGCAGTATTTT; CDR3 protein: CSAKSGGGASTDTQYF
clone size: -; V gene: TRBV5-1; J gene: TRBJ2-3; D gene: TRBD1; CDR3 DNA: TGCGCCAGCAGCTTGGCCGGATCAACAGGGGGCACAGATACGCAGTATTTT; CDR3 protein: CASSLAGSTGGTDTQYF
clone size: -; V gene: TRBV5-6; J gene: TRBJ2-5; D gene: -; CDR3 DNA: TGTGCCAGCAGCTTGGGGGTAGTGACCCAGTACTTC; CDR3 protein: CASSLGVVTQYF
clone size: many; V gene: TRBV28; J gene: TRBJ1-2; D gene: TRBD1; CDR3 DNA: TGTGCCAGCAGTTGGGGACAGGGCGGATACACCTTC; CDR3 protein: CASSWGQGGYTF
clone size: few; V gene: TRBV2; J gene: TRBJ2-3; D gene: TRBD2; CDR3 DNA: TGTGCCAGCAGTGAAGCGCGGACTAGCGGGGGGGCTCCGCAGTATTTT; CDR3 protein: CASSEARTSGGAPQYF
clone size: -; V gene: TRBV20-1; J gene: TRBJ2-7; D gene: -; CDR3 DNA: TGCAGTGCTAGAAGCACGGCCTACGAGCAGTACTTC; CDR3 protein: CSARSTAYEQYF
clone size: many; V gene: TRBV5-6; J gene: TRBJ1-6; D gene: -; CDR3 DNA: TGTGCCAGCAGCTTGTATTCAGGGATTCTCCACTTT; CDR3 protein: CASSLYSGILHF
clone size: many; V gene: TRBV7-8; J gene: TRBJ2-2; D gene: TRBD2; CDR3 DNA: TGTGCCAGCAGCTTAGGACTAGCGGGGGGGCGGAACACCGGGGAGCTGTTTTTT; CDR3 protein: CASSLGLAGGRNTGELFF
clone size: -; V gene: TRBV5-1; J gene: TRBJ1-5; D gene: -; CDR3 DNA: TGCGCCAGCAGTCTCGGGGGGGTCGGAAATCAGCCCCAGCATTTT; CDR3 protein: CASSLGGVGNQPQHF
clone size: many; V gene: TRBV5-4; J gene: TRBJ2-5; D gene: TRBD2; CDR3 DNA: TGTGCCAGCAGCGGACATAGCGGGGGGCCTTCCCGTCAAGAGACCCAGTACTTC; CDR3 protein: CASSGHSGGPSRQETQYF
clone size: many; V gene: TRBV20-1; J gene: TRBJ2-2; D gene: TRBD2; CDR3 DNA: TGCAGTGCTCCCCTAGCGGGGCAAAACACCGGGGAGCTGTTTTTT; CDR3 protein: CSAPLAGQNTGELFF
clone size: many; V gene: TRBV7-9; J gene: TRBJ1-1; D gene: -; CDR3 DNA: TGTGCCAGCAGCCTAAGCGGACACATGAACACTGAAGCTTTCTTT; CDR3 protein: CASSLSGHMNTEAFF
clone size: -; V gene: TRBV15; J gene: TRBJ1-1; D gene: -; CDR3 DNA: TGTGCCACCAGCAGACCTCGAATGGGCTCCACTGAAGCTTTCTTT; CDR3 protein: CATSRPRMGSTEAFF
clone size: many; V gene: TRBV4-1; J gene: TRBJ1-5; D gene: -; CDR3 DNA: TGCGCCAGCAGCCAAGCGCTTGGGATACACAATCAGCCCCAGCATTTT; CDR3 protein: CASSQALGIHNQPQHF
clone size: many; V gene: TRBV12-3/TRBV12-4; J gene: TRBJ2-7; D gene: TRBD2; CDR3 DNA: TGTGCCAGCAGACCTAGCGGGGGGCTACTCTACGAGCAGTACTTC; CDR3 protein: CASRPSGGLLYEQYF
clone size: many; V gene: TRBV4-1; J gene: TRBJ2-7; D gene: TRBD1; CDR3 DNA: TGCGCCAGCAGCCAAGATACTCCAACCGGGACAGGGTTTTACGAGCAGTACTTC; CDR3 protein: CASSQDTPTGTGFYEQYF
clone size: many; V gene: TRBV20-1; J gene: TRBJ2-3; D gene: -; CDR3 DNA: TGCAGTGCTAATATGGGACGGAAGATCACAGATACGCAGTATTTT; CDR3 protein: CSANMGRKITDTQYF
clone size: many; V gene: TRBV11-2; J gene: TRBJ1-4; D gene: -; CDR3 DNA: TGTGCCAGCAGCTTAGATCGGCAGGGGCGTATTGAAAAACTGTTTTTT; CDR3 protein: CASSLDRQGRIEKLFF
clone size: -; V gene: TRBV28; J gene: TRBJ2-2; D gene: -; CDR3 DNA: TGTGCCAGCATCCGGCAGGACACCGGGGAGCTGTTTTTT; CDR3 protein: CASIRQDTGELFF
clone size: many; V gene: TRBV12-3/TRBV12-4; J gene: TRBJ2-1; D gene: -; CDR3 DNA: TGTGCCAGCAGTTTAGTAAGTGAGCAGTTCTTC; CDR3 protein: CASSLVSEQFF
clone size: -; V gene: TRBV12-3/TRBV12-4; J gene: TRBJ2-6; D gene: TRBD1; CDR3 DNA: TGTGCCAGCAGTTACCAGGGGGCGCCTGGGGCCAACGTCCTGACTTTC; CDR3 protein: CASSYQGAPGANVLTF